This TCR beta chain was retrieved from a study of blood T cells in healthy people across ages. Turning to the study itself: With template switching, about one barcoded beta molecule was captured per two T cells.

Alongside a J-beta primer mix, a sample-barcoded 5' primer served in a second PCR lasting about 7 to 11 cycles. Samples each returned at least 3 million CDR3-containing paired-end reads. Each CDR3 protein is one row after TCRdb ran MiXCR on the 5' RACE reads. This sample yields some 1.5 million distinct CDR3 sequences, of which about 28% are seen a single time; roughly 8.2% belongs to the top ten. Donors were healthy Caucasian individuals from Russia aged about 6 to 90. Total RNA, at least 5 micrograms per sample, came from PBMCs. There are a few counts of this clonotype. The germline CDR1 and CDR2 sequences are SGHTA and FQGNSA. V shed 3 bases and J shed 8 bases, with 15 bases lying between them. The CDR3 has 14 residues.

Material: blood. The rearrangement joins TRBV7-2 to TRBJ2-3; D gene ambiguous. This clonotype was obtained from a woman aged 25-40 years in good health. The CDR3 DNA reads TGTGCCAGCAGCTTGCCCCAGACTCTGGCTACGCAGTATTTT. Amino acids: CASSLPQTLATQYF.